This TCR beta chain is drawn from a study of beta chain features in type 1 diabetes. Findings and caveats of the study: Among patients with Type 1 diabetes, TCRB CDR3s were moderately but significantly shorter in every one of the four CD4+ subsets.

Germline assignment: CDR1 LNHDA and CDR2 SQIVND (reference sequence). This CDR3 contains 15 residues. Trimming took off 1 base at V and 4 bases at J, with 13 bases between the two ends. Sequenced material consisted of expressed TCRB transcripts (all of the isolated RNA was reverse transcribed). Clones were sequenced by immunoSEQ multiplex PCR, and TCRdb holds only the in-frame ones, with some missing. The sample has hundreds of thousands of clones; 13% are singletons. Turning to this clone: The antigen remains unidentified.

The receptor's source is a man younger than 30 with type 1 diabetes. J is TRBJ1-2 and V is TRBV19, with unresolved D. The specimen was naive CD4+ T cells from blood. As DNA, the CDR3 is TGTGCCAGTAGTATAGGGCAGGCGGGCCCCTATGGCTACACCTTC. It translates to CASSIGQAGPYGYTF.